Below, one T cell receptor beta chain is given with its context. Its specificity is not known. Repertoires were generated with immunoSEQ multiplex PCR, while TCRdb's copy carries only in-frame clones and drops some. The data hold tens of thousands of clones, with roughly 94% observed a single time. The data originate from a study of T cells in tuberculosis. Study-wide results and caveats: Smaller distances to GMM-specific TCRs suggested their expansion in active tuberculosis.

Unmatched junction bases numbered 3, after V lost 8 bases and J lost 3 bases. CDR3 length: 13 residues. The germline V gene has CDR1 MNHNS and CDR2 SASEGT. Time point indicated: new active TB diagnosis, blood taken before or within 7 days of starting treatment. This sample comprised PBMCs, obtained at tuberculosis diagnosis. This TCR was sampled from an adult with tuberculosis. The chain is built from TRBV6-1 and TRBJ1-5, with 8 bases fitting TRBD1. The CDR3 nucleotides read TGTGCCAGCTGGACAGGGCTCAATCAGCCCCAGCATTTT. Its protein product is CASWTGLNQPQHF.